A selection of T cell receptor beta chains follows, all from one sample in a study of cytomegalovirus exposure and HLA in healthy donors. The repertoire was sequenced with immunoSEQ multiplex PCR; TCRdb's copy has only in-frame clones and lacks some. This table has approximately 140,000 clones, about 76% appearing once. Sequencing input: PBMCs. The receptors come from a human donor in good health. Each CDR3 is given without its conserved first and last residue. A D gene is named only where the DNA matches it firmly.

>TRBJ2-5|NA|TRBV6-5
ASSYRGQETQY
>TRBJ1-5|TRBD1|TRBV23-1
ASSQFRTGGEVNNQPQH
>TRBJ2-7|TRBD2|TRBV6-1
ASSEYMGLAGGPYEQY
>TRBJ2-2|TRBD1|TRBV7-9
ASSSDRGHTGELF
>TRBJ2-1|NA|TRBV6-1
ASSPTGRSTEQF
>TRBJ1-2|NA|TRBV10-3
AISESNVRGAYGYT
>TRBJ2-1|TRBD1|TRBV27
ASSLWGQGNEQF
>TRBJ2-7|TRBD1|TRBV5-6
ASSRGQGPYEQY
>TRBJ2-1|TRBD2|TRBV5-1
ASSFRTSGTYNEQF
>TRBJ1-2|NA|TRBV6-6
ASSSRDYGYP
>TRBJ2-3|NA|TRBV10-3
AISSKDTQY
>TRBJ1-1|NA|TRBV11-1
ASSLADSQFGEAF
>TRBJ2-7|NA|TRBV5-1
ASSLAVGGGEQY
>TRBJ2-7|NA|TRBV4-2
ASSPNPAGPGGSYEQY
>TRBJ2-1|NA|TRBV19
ATRSAGSYNEQF
>TRBJ2-3|TRBD2|TRBV5-4
ASSFPLAETTQY
>TRBJ2-3|TRBD2|TRBV12-5
ASGLVLAGVADTQY
>TRBJ2-1|NA|TRBV28
ASSLWKMGGQGHNEQF
>TRBJ2-3|TRBD2|TRBV7-2
ASSAGLAYDTQY
>TRBJ2-5|TRBD2|TRBV15
ATSRGREGQETQY
>TRBJ2-7|NA|TRBV5-1
ASSLGLAQGEQY
>TRBJ1-4|NA|TRBV4-1
ASSQDQGWGEKLF
>TRBJ1-5|NA|TRBV30
AWSLGGNSNQPQH
>TRBJ1-4|TRBD1|TRBV7-8
ASSFRVGTATNEKLF
>TRBJ2-1|NA|TRBV21-1
ASSKEVRARPYNEQF
>TRBJ1-1|TRBD1|TRBV28
ASSGGQKAF
>TRBJ2-1|TRBD2|TRBV9
ASSVDPGGWDKEQF
>TRBJ1-2|TRBD1|TRBV7-9
ASSFPEPGQMYGYT
>TRBJ2-7|TRBD1|TRBV19
ASSPAGTGTREQY
>TRBJ1-1|NA|TRBV25-1
ASSDGGGNTEAF
>TRBJ2-7|NA|TRBV15
ATSRDSQAGSYEQY
>TRBJ2-1|TRBD1|TRBV28
ASWDSNNEQF
>TRBJ2-3|TRBD2|TRBV4-1
ASSQVGRGGGSTDTQY
>TRBJ1-2|NA|TRBV29-1
SVVTVGYGYT
>TRBJ2-5|TRBD1|TRBV14
ASSQAKHLQGPRRETQY
>TRBJ2-2|NA|TRBV10-3
AISEDRRTGELF
>TRBJ2-7|NA|TRBV21-1
ASSGDRVYDEQY
>TRBJ1-2|TRBD1|TRBV7-9
ASSSTGTGDGYT
>TRBJ1-2|NA|TRBV12-5
ASGLVKGDYGYT
>TRBJ2-5|NA|TRBV6-1
ANIQVETQY